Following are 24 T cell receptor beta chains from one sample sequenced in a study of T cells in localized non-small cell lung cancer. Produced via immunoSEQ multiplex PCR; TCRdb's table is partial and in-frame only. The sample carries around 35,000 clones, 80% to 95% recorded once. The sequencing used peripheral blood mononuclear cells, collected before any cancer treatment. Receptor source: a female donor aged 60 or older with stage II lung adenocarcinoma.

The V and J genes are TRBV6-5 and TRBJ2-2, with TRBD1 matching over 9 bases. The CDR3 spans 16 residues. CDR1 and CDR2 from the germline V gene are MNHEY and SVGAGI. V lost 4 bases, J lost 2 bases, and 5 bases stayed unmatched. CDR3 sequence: CASSLITGGNTGELFF. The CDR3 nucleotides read TGTGCCAGCAGTTTAATAACAGGGGGCAACACCGGGGAGCTGTTTTTT.

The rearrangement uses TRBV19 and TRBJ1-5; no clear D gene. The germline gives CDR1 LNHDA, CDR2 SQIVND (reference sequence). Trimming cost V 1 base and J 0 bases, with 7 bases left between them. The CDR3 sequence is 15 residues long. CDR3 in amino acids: CASSIVVYSNQPQHF. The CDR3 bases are TGTGCCAGTAGTATAGTGGTTTATAGCAATCAGCCCCAGCATTTT.

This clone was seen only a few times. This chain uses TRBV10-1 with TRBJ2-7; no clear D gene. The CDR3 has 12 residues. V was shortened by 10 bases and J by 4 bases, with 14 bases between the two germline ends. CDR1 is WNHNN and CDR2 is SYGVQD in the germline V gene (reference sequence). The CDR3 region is CANGRVGYEQYF. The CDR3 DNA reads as TGCGCCAACGGAAGAGTTGGATACGAGCAGTACTTC.

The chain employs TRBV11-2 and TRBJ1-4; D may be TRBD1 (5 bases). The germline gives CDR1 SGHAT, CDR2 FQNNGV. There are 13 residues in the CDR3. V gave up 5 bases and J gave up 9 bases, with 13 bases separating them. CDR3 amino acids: CASSRDAPQKLFF. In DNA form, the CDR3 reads TGTGCCAGCAGCCGGGACGCCCCACAAAAACTGTTTTTT.

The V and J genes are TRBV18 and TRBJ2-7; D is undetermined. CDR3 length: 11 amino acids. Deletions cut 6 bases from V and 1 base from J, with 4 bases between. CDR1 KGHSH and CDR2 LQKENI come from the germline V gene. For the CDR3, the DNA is TGTGCCAGCTCTCTATCCTACGAGCAGTACTTC. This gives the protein CASSLSYEQYF.

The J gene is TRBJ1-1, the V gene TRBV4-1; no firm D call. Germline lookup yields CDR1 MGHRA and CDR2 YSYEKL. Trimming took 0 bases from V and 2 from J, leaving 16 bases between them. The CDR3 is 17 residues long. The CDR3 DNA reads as TGCGCCAGCAGCCAAGAACCGTCAGTTAGAGGTAACACTGAAGCTTTCTTT. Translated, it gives CASSQEPSVRGNTEAFF.

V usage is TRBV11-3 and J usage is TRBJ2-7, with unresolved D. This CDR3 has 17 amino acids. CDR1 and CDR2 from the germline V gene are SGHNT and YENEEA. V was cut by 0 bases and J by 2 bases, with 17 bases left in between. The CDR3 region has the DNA TGTGCCAGCAGCTTAGACCCTCCCGGCACGTTACCCTACGAGCAGTACTTC. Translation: CASSLDPPGTLPYEQYF. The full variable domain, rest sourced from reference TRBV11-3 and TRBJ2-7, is EAGVVQSPRYKIIEKKQPVAFWCNPISGHNTLYWYLQNLGQGPELLIRYENEEAVDDSQLPKDRFSAERLKGVDSTLKIQPAELGDSAVYLCASSLDPPGTLPYEQYFGPGTRLTVT.

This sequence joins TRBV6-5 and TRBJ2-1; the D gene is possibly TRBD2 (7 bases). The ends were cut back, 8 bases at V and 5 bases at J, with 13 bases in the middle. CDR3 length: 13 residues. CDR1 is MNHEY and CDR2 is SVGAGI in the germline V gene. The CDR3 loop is CASGERDNNEQFF. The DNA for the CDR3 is TGTGCCAGCGGGGAGCGGGACAACAATGAGCAGTTCTTC.

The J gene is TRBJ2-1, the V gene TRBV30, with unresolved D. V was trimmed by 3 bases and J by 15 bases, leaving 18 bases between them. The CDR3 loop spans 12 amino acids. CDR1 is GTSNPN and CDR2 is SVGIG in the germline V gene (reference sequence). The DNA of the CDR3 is TGTGCCTGGAGAGTGGGCGCTGGCCCTCCGTTCTTC. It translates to CAWRVGAGPPFF.

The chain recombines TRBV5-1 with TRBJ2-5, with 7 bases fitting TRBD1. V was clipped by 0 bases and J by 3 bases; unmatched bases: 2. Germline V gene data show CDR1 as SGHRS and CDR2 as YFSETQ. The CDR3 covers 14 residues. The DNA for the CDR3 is TGCGCCAGCAGCTTGGGTACAGGGGAAGAGACCCAGTACTTC. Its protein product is CASSLGTGEETQYF.

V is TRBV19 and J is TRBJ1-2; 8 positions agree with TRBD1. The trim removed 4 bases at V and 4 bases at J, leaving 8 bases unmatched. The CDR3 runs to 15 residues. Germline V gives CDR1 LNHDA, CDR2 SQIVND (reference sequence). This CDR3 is CASSTRDQGAYGYTF. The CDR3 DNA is TGTGCCAGTAGTACCCGGGATCAGGGGGCCTATGGCTACACCTTC. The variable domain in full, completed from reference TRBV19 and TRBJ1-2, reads DGGITQSPKYLFRKEGQNVTLSCEQNLNHDAMYWYRQDPGQGLRLIYYSQIVNDFQKGDIAEGYSVSREKKESFPLTVTSAQKNPTAFYLCASSTRDQGAYGYTFGSGTRLTVV.

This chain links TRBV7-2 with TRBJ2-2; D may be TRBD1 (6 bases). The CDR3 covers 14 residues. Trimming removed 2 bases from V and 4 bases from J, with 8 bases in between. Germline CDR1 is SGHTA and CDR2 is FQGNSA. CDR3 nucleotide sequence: TGTGCCAGCAGCTTAAGAGGGGGCACCGGGGAGCTGTTTTTT. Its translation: CASSLRGGTGELFF.

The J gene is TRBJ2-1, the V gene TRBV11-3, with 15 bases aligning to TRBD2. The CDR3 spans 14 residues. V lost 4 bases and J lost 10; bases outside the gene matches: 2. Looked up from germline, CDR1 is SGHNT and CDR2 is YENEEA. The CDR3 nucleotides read TGTGCCAGCAGCTCGGGACTAGCGGGGGGCGAGCAGTTCTTC. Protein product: CASSSGLAGGEQFF.

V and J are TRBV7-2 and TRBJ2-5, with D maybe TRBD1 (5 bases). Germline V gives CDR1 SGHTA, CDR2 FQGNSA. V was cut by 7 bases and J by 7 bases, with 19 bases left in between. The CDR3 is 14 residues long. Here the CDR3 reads CASTEIQVLGTQYF. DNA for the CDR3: TGTGCCAGCACCGAAATACAGGTTCTAGGGACCCAGTACTTC.

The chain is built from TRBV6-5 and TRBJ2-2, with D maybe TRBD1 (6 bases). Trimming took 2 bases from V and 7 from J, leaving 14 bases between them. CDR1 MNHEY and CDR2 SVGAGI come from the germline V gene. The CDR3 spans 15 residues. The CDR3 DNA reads TGTGCCAGCAGTTACCTCAGGGGACGGATCGGGGAGCTGTTTTTT. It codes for CASSYLRGRIGELFF.

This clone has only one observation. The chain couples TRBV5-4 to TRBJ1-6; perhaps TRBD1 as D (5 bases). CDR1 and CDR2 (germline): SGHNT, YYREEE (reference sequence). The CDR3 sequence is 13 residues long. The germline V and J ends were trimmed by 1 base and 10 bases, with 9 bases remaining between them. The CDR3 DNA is TGTGCCAGCAGCTTGCAAAGGGGATCACCCCTCCACTTT. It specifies CASSLQRGSPLHF.

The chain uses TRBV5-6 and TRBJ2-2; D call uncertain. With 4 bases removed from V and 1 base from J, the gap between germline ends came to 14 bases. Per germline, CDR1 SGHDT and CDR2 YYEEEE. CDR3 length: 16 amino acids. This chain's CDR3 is CASSPEPGQNTGELFF. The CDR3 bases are TGTGCCAGCAGCCCCGAGCCCGGGCAGAACACCGGGGAGCTGTTTTTT.

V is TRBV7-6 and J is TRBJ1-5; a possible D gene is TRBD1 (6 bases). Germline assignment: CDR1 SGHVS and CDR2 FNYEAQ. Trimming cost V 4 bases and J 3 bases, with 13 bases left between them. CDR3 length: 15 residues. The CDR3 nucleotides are TGTGCCAGCAGCTCATTGACAGGTACCAATCAGCCCCAGCATTTT. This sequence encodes CASSSLTGTNQPQHF. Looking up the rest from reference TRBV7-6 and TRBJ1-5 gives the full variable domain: GAGVSQSPRYKVTKRGQDVALRCDPISGHVSLYWYRQALGQGPEFLTYFNYEAQQDKSGLPNDRFSAERPEGSISTLTIQRTEQRDSAMYRCASSSLTGTNQPQHFGDGTRLSIL.

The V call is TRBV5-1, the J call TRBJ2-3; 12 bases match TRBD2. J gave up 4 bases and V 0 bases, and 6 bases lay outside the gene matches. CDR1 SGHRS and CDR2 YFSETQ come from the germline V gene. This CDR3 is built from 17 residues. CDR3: CASSLGGLAGHADTQYF. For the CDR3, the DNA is TGCGCCAGCAGCTTGGGGGGACTAGCGGGCCATGCAGATACGCAGTATTTT.

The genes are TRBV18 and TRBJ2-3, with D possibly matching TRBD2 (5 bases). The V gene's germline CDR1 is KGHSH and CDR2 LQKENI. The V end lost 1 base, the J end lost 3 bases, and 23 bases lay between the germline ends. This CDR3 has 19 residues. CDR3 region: CASSPLRLGPTRGTDTQYF. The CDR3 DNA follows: TGTGCCAGCTCACCACTACGTCTCGGACCTACACGGGGTACAGATACGCAGTATTTT.

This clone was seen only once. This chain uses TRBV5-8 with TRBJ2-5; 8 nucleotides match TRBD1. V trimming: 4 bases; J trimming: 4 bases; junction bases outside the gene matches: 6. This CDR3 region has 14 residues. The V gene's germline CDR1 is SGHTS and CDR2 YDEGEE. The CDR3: CASSPGQGRETQYF. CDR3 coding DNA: TGTGCCAGCAGCCCCGGACAGGGACGAGAGACCCAGTACTTC.

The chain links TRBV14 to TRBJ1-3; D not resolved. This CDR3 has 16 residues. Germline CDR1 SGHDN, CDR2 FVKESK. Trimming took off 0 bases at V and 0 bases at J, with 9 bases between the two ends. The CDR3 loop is CASSQEPRPSGNTIYF. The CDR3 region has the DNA TGTGCCAGCAGCCAAGAACCCAGGCCCTCTGGAAACACCATATATTTT.

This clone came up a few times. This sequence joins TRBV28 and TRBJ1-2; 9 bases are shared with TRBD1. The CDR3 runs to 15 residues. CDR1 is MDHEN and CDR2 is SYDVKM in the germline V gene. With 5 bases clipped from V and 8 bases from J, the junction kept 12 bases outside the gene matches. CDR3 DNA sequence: TGTGCCAGCAGTCTTAAGGGGGGACAGGGTGGCGGCTACACCTTC. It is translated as CASSLKGGQGGGYTF.

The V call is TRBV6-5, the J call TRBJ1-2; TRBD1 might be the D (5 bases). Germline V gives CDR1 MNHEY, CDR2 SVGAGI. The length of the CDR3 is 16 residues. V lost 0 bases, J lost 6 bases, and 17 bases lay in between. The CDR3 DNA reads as TGTGCCAGCAGTTACTCCTATAGGGGCGGTCGTAATGGCTACACCTTC. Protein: CASSYSYRGGRNGYTF.